Below, one T cell receptor (beta chain) is given with its context. Antigen unknown. The ends were cut back, 1 base at V and 5 bases at J, with 8 bases in the middle. The CDR3 runs 12 residues. Germline lookup yields CDR1 DFQATT and CDR2 SNEGSKA (reference sequence). Each CDR3 protein is one row after TCRdb ran MiXCR on the RT-PCR reads. The sample shows around 650,000 distinct CDR3 sequences, around a sixth of them seen only once. The data derive from a study of response to subunit inactivated influenza vaccine. Study observations and caveats: Authors proposed each seasonal influenza vaccination draws in few new T cells.

The J gene is TRBJ2-5, the V gene TRBV20-1, with no clear D. The source was PBMCs from blood, collected roughly 13 days after vaccination. The TCR sequence derives from a man aged 50-60 years who received an inactivated influenza vaccine. CDR3 coding DNA: TGCAGTGCTAGAGGCCTTGGTGAGACCCAGTACTTC. Residues: CSARGLGETQYF.